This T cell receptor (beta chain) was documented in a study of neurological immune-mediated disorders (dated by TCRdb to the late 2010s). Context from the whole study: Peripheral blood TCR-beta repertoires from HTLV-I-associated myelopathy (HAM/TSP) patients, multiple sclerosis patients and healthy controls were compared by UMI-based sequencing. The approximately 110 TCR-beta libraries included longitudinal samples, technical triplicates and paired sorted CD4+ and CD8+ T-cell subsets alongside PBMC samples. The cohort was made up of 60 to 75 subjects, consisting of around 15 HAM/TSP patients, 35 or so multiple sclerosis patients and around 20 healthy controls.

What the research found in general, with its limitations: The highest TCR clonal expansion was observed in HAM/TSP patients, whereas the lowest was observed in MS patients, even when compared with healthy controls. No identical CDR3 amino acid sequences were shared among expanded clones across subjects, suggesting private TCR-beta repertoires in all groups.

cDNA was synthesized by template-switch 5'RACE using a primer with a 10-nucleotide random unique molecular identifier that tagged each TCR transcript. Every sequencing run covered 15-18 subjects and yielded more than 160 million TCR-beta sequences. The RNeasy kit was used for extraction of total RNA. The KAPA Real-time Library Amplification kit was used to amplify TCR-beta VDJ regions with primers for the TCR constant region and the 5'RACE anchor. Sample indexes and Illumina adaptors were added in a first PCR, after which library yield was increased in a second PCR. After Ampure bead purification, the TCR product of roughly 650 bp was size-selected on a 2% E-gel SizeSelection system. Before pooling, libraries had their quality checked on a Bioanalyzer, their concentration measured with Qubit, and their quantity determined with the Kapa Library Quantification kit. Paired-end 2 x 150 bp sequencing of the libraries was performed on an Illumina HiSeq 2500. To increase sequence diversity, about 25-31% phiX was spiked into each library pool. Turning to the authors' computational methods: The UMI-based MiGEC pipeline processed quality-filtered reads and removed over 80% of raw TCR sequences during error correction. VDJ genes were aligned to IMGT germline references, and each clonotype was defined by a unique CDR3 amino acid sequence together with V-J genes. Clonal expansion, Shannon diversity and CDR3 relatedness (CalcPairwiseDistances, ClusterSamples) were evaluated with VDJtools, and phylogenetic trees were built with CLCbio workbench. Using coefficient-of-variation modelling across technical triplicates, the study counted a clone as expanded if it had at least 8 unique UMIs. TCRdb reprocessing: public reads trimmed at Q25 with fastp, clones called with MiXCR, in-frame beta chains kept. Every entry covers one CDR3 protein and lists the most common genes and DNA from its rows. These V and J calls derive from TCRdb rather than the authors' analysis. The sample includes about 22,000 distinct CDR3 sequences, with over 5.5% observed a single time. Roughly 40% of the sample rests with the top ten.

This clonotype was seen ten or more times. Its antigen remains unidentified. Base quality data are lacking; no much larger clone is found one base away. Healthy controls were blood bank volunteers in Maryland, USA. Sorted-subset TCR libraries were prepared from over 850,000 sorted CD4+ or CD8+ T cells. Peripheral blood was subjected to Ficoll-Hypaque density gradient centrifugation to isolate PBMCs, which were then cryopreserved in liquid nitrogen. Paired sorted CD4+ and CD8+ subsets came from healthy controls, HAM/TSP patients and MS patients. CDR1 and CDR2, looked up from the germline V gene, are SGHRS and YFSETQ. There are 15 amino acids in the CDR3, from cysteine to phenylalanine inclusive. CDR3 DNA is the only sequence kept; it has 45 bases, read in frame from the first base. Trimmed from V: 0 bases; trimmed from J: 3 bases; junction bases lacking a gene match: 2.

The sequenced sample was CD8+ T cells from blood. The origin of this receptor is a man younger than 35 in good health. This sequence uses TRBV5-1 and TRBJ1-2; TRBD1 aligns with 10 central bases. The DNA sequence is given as TGCGCCAGCAGCTTGGGACAGGGGGCTCACTATGGCTACACCTTC. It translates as CASSLGQGAHYGYTF.